This paragraph covers one TCR beta chain sequence. This clone's antigen is unknown. Base quality data are lacking; no much larger clone is found one base away. TCRbeta CDR3 regions were amplified from genomic DNA by means of the immunoSEQ Assay, a bias-controlled multiplex PCR. On the study's bioinformatics: The number of nucleated cells in each sample was estimated by amplification of reference gene primers within the assay. To quantify the absolute abundance of each unique TCRbeta CDR3 rearrangement, sequence reads were collapsed and filtered. For each sample, productive Simpson clonality was calculated as the square root of Simpson's diversity index over productive rearrangements. In TCRdb, the immuneACCESS table is reduced to in-frame sequences with V and J assigned. These tables do not hold every clone; where another copy was compared, an unresolved V gene accounts for under half, and the others remain unexplained. The V and J calls and clone size were taken over from that table, and D and trimming were inferred from the DNA. The sample records some 150,000 clones, around 84% of which are singletons. Around 13% of the sample is in the top ten clones.

The sample belongs to a study of blood T cell repertoires in COVID-19 (dated by TCRdb to 2018 to 2020). As for the study more broadly: Collaborator samples came from the United States, Italy and Spain and covered acute and convalescent phases of COVID-19. Where available, HLA class I and class II types were taken from metadata supplied by the sample provider and were not determined by assay-based typing. Subjects who had been exposed to COVID-19, were actively infected with it, or had recovered from it provided the deeply sampled blood TCRbeta repertoires that made up the dataset. The repertoires were released in a freely available public database meant as a resource for research on the immune response to SARS-CoV-2. The material from the prospective study consisted of cDNA or gDNA derived from T cells, B-cell-depleted T cells, or PBMCs. The samples were drawn from two sources: the first 160 participants of the ongoing ImmuneRACE study, and fewer than 1,500 subjects contributed by 6 global collaborators. Nearly every sample came with metadata listing a de-identified subject ID, COVID-19 status, age in years and sex. What the work shows at the level of the full study, not this receptor alone: Clinical and demographic metadata were provided uncurated, with the amount varying by source and participant.

At one collaborating source in Seattle, patients were enrolled during active infection and were followed longitudinally through the course of disease. Whole blood was collected in K2EDTA tubes by collaborating institutions according to the institutions' own protocols. For TCRbeta analysis, collaborators shipped samples as frozen whole blood, isolated PBMCs, or DNA extracted from either of those sample types. A distance of 17 bases separates the germline ends of V and J, which lose 5 bases and 9 bases respectively. CDR1 MNHNY and CDR2 SVGAGI were looked up in the germline V gene (reference sequence). The CDR3 measures 14 amino acids from cysteine to phenylalanine. CDR3 DNA only is kept here, 42 bases in frame from base 1.

The chain is assembled from TRBV6-6 and TRBJ2-1, with TRBD2 perhaps the D gene, on 5 matching bases. Sequencing was carried out using peripheral blood. This receptor was taken from a woman in her 70s with COVID-19, enrolled during active disease. The CDR3 here reads CASSPQAGPGEQFF. In nucleotide form, the sequence is TGTGCCAGCAGTCCTCAGGCGGGTCCAGGTGAGCAGTTCTTC.